One and the same sample provided the 19 T cell receptor beta chains below, sequenced in a study of cytomegalovirus exposure and HLA in healthy donors (dated by TCRdb to 2016 to 2017). Library preparation used the immunoSEQ multiplex PCR assay. For the multiplex PCR, a mixture combining 60 forward primers for TCR Vbeta segments and 13 reverse primers for TCR Jbeta segments was used. This is the immuneACCESS table as TCRdb keeps it, with only in-frame sequences that have V and J called. A part of the clones is gone; compared with another copy, unresolved V genes explain less than half, and the rest is unexplained. The sample table lists 90,000 to 120,000 clones, 79% of them with a count of one. Approximately 3.7% of the sample is taken by the ten largest. The sequencing sample was made of PBMCs. These receptors all come from a female donor in good health and CMV-seropositive.

This clone was observed a few times. In DNA, the CDR3 is TGTGCCAGCAGCGCTGGACAGAGGAACACTGAAGCTTTCTTT. This codes for CASSAGQRNTEAFF. V and J are TRBV7-9 and TRBJ1-1; D may be TRBD1 (6 bases). Germline lookup yields CDR1 SEHNR and CDR2 FQNEAQ (reference sequence). The CDR3 runs to 14 residues. V lost 5 bases and J lost 1, with 11 bases in between.

This clone was observed a handful of times. CDR3 region: CASSGAGAGYGYTF. In DNA form, the CDR3 reads TGTGCCAGCAGTGGGGCGGGGGCCGGCTATGGCTACACCTTC. This chain uses TRBV2 with TRBJ1-2; perhaps TRBD1 as D (6 bases). V was cut by 4 bases and J by 4 bases, with 13 bases left in between. The CDR3 has 14 amino acids. In germline, CDR1 is SNHLY, CDR2 FYNNEI.

As for this clone: One junction end disagrees with the germline gene, perhaps due to a read error. The chain uses TRBV5-1 and TRBJ2-6; 13 bases line up with TRBD2. The CDR3 length is 18 residues. Germline-derived CDR1 and CDR2 are SGHRS and YFSETQ. The CDR3 bases are TGCGCCAGCAGCGCCCCTACTAGCGGGGGGGTGGGGGCCAACGGCCTGACTTTC. This encodes CASSAPTSGGVGANGLTF.

This rearrangement joins TRBV30 to TRBJ1-4, with D perhaps TRBD1 (6 bases). This CDR3 comprises 17 residues. Trimming removed 0 bases at V and 1 base at J, with 15 bases between. Germline V gene lookup returns CDR1 GTSNPN and CDR2 SVGIG (reference sequence). This chain's CDR3 is CAWSVPSLRGTNEKLFF. The CDR3 DNA sequence: TGTGCCTGGAGTGTACCCTCCCTCAGGGGAACTAATGAAAAACTGTTTTTT. Based on the CDR3 plus reference TRBV30 and TRBJ1-4, the full variable domain is SQTIHQWPATLVQPVGSPLSLECTVEGTSNPNLYWYRQAAGRGLQLLFYSVGIGQISSEVPQNLSASRPQDRQFILSSKKLLLSDSGFYLCAWSVPSLRGTNEKLFFGSGTQLSVL.

The J gene is TRBJ1-5, the V gene TRBV6-5; the match to TRBD1 covers 8 bases. CDR1 MNHEY and CDR2 SVGAGI come from the germline V gene. The junction had 5 bases not matched to a gene; V was cut back by 5 bases and J by 5 bases. This CDR3 has 14 residues. Here the CDR3 DNA reads TGTGCCAGCAGTCTCGGACAGGGACATCAGCCCCAGCATTTT. Its protein product is CASSLGQGHQPQHF.

The chain carries TRBV18 and TRBJ1-1; the match to TRBD1 covers 7 bases. With V trimmed by 3 bases and J by 2 bases, 12 bases remained unmatched. This CDR3 region has 17 residues. CDR1 and CDR2 (germline): KGHSH, LQKENI. CDR3 DNA: TGTGCCAGCTCACCTTTATCAACGGGACAGACAAACACTGAAGCTTTCTTT. This sequence encodes CASSPLSTGQTNTEAFF.

This clone came up once. This chain joins TRBV27 and TRBJ2-7, with D perhaps TRBD2 (5 bases). There are 12 residues in the CDR3. The germline V and J ends were trimmed by 4 bases and 4 bases, with 8 bases remaining between them. Germline-derived CDR1 and CDR2 are MNHEY and SMNVEV (reference sequence). CDR3 amino acids: CASSSPGYEQYF. As DNA, the CDR3 is TGTGCCAGCAGTTCCCCGGGGTACGAGCAGTACTTC.

The V and J genes are TRBV5-1 and TRBJ2-1; 7 bases are a match to TRBD2. This CDR3 is 15 amino acids long. The germline CDR1 and CDR2 sequences are SGHRS and YFSETQ. J was trimmed by 2 bases and V by 5 bases; bases with no gene match: 7. The CDR3 loop is CASSGSGAPYNEQFF. CDR3 nucleotide sequence: TGCGCCAGCAGTGGGAGCGGGGCCCCCTACAATGAGCAGTTCTTC.

The rearrangement uses TRBV7-9 and TRBJ2-1; 7 positions match TRBD1. V lost 5 bases, J lost 8 bases, and 9 bases stayed unmatched. Per the germline V gene, CDR1 is SEHNR and CDR2 is FQNEAQ (reference sequence). The CDR3 length is 14 residues. The CDR3 sequence is CASSQRTGPHEQFF. In nucleotides, the CDR3 is TGTGCCAGCAGCCAACGGACAGGTCCCCATGAGCAGTTCTTC.

V usage is TRBV9 and J usage is TRBJ1-3; D is perhaps TRBD1 (5 bases). V lost 2 bases, J lost 1 base, and 10 bases lay in between. Per the germline V gene, CDR1 is SGDLS and CDR2 is YYNGEE. The CDR3 has 15 residues. The CDR3 nucleotides read TGTGCCAGCAGCGTCAGTTCAGGGTCTGGAAACACCATATATTTT. Its translation is CASSVSSGSGNTIYF.

This chain uses TRBV5-1 with TRBJ1-1; 9 bases align to TRBD1. With V trimmed by 0 bases and J by 0 bases, 6 bases remained unmatched. CDR3 size: 17 residues. Germline V gene sequence: CDR1 SGHRS, CDR2 YFSETQ. Here the CDR3 reads CASSLGGTGNMNTEAFF. The CDR3 DNA reads as TGCGCCAGCAGCTTGGGGGGGACAGGGAACATGAACACTGAAGCTTTCTTT.

This clone has more than one count but fewer than ten. The genes are TRBV19 and TRBJ2-3; D might be TRBD2 (6 bases). The germline gives CDR1 LNHDA, CDR2 SQIVND (reference sequence). Trimming took off 6 bases at V and 4 bases at J, with 11 bases between the two ends. The CDR3 is 13 residues long. CDR3 in DNA: TGTGCCAGTAGCCCGGACTATTCAGATACGCAGTATTTT. This gives the protein CASSPDYSDTQYF.

This chain uses TRBV6-5 with TRBJ1-2, with TRBD1 as a possible D gene (6 bases). Trimming took 5 bases from V and 8 from J, leaving 15 bases between them. Germline values: CDR1 MNHEY, CDR2 SVGAGI. The CDR3 contains 13 residues. CDR3: CASSETGSRGYTF. CDR3 bases: TGTGCCAGCAGTGAAACAGGGAGTAGGGGCTACACCTTC.

This clone has more than one count but fewer than ten. The chain recombines TRBV30 with TRBJ1-2; D is perhaps TRBD1 (5 bases). Germline V lookup: CDR1 GTSNPN, CDR2 SVGIG (reference sequence). The CDR3 contains 13 residues. V was trimmed by 2 bases and J by 4 bases, leaving 11 bases between them. The CDR3 DNA reads as TGTGCCTGGAGTTCCGGGGGTAGCTATGGCTACACCTTC. Translation: CAWSSGGSYGYTF. Full variable domain (remainder filled in from reference TRBV30 and TRBJ1-2): SQTIHQWPATLVQPVGSPLSLECTVEGTSNPNLYWYRQAAGRGLQLLFYSVGIGQISSEVPQNLSASRPQDRQFILSSKKLLLSDSGFYLCAWSSGGSYGYTFGSGTRLTVV.

V is TRBV5-1 and J is TRBJ1-1, with a tentative D call TRBD1 (6 bases). Germline V gene data show CDR1 as SGHRS and CDR2 as YFSETQ. The CDR3 covers 16 residues. The ends were cut back, 0 bases at V and 3 bases at J, with 15 bases in the middle. The DNA of the CDR3 is TGCGCCAGCAGCTTGGATTACAGGGTCGGGGACACTGAAGCTTTCTTT. This codes for CASSLDYRVGDTEAFF.

A few counts support this clone. The chain links TRBV7-9 to TRBJ1-2; D is undetermined. Germline loops: CDR1 SEHNR, CDR2 FQNEAQ (reference sequence). This CDR3 has 12 amino acids. V dropped 3 bases and J dropped 6 bases, with 8 bases sitting between them. CDR3 sequence reads: CASSFAGDGYTF. The CDR3 region has the DNA TGTGCCAGCAGCTTTGCCGGGGATGGCTACACCTTC.

This clone was detected only once. The V and J genes are TRBV15 and TRBJ2-7; D is perhaps TRBD1 (6 bases). The CDR3 is 14 residues long. Germline lookup yields CDR1 LNHNV and CDR2 YYDKDF (reference sequence). Trimming removed 0 bases at V and 6 bases at J, with 12 bases between. The CDR3 loop reads CATSRDRGQGEQYF. The CDR3 DNA is TGTGCCACCAGCAGAGACAGGGGCCAGGGCGAGCAGTACTTC.

The rearrangement uses TRBV19 and TRBJ2-7, with 7 bases lining up with TRBD1. The V gene's germline CDR1 is LNHDA and CDR2 SQIVND (reference sequence). Trimming at V came to 6 bases and at J to 5 bases, leaving 7 bases not matched to a gene. CDR3 length equals 13 residues. The chain's CDR3 is CASRTGTDHEQYF. CDR3 in DNA: TGTGCCAGTAGGACTGGGACAGACCACGAGCAGTACTTC.

This chain joins TRBV5-1 and TRBJ2-7; 9 bases are a match to TRBD2. Germline V gene data show CDR1 as SGHRS and CDR2 as YFSETQ. V was pared by 3 bases and J by 3 bases, with 4 bases of the junction left unmatched. The CDR3 has 14 amino acids. The CDR3 bases are TGCGCCAGCAGCTGGGGACTAGCCGGCTACGAGCAGTACTTC. Translation: CASSWGLAGYEQYF.